Listed here is a single T cell receptor beta chain. These data belong to a study of shared clonotypes between healthy human individuals. The CDR3 is made up of 12 amino acids. Germline loops: CDR1 SGHRS, CDR2 YFSETQ. Trimming pared 3 bases from V and 4 bases from J, leaving 5 bases between. The assay was immunoSEQ multiplex PCR, and TCRdb's table has in-frame clones only and misses some. The sample yields roughly 1.5 million clones, approximately 98% seen once. This clonotype was obtained from a man younger than 45 in good health. Material for sequencing was naive CD4+ T cells sorted from blood. Subset described: CD45RA+ positively selected. This chain uses TRBV5-1 with TRBJ2-1; no clear D gene. The CDR3, as DNA: TGCGCCAGCAGCTACCAATACAATGAGCAGTTCTTC. It translates to CASSYQYNEQFF.